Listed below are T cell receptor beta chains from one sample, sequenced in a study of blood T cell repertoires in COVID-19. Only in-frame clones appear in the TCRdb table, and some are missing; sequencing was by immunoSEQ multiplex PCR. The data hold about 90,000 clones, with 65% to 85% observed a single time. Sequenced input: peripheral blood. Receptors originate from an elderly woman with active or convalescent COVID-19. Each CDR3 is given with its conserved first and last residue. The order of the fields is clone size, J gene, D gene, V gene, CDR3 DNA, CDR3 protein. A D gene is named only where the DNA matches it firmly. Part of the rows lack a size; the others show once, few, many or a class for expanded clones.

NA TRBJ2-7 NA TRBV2 TGTGCCAGCAGCCCGAGGACTTTCCCCTACGAGCAGTACTTC CASSPRTFPYEQYF
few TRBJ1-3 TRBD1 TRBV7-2 TGTGCCAGCAGCCACGACGGGACAGGGGGTTACACCATATATTTT CASSHDGTGGYTIYF
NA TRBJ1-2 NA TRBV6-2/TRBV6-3 TGTGCCAGCAGTTCTCATCAGACTAACTATGGCTACACCTTC CASSSHQTNYGYTF
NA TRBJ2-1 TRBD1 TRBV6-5 TGTGCCAGCAGTAAGAGGAGACAGGGTAACAATGAGCAGTTCTTC CASSKRRQGNNEQFF
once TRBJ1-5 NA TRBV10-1 TGCGCCAGCAGTGCCGGACAGAATCAGCCCCAGCATTTT CASSAGQNQPQHF
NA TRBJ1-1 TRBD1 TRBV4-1 TGCGCCAGCAGCCGGGGCTTTGGCAGGGGGATGAACACTGAAGCTTTCTTT CASSRGFGRGMNTEAFF
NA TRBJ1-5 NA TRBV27 TGTGCCAGCAGTTTTGGCGGGGGATGGGAGCCCCAGCATTTT CASSFGGGWEPQHF
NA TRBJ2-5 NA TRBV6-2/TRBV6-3 TGTGCCAGCAGTTCCACTGAAGAGACCCAGTACTTC CASSSTEETQYF
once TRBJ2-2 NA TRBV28 TGTGCCAGCAGTCCAGCGAACACCGGGGAGCTGTTTTTT CASSPANTGELFF
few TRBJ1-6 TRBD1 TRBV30 TGTGCCTCCAAGTACGGACAGGGAGTTTCACCCCTCCACTTT CASKYGQGVSPLHF
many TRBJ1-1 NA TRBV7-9 TGTGCCAGCAGCTTAGAGCCCCATAACACTGAAGCTTTCTTT CASSLEPHNTEAFF
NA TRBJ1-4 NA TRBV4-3 TGCGCCAGCAGCCAAGGGGTAGCAGCTTCCCAACTTAATGAAAAACTGTTTTTT CASSQGVAASQLNEKLFF
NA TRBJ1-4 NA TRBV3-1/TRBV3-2 TGTGCCAGCAGCCAAGGACGGGGGGGTGTAGGTGAAAAACTGTTTTTT CASSQGRGGVGEKLFF
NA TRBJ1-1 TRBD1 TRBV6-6 TGTGCCAGCAGCCAGACAGGGACTGAAGCTTTCTTT CASSQTGTEAFF
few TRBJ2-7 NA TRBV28 TGTGCCAGCTCAGTAACTGGCAGGGGATCTTCGTACGAGCAGTACTTC CASSVTGRGSSYEQYF
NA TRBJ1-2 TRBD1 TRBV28 TGTGCCAGCAGGTCTTACCGGGACAGGGTGAAGGGCTACACCTTC CASRSYRDRVKGYTF
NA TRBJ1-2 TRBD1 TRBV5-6 TGTGCCAGCAGTTTCGACAGGGACGGCTACACCTTC CASSFDRDGYTF
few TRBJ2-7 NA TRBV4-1 TGCGCCAGCAGCCAAGGGACAGTGAAAACCTACGAGCAGTACTTC CASSQGTVKTYEQYF
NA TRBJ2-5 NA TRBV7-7 TGTGCCAGCAGCCCCAATCCCTGGCCGCAAGAGACCCAGTACTTC CASSPNPWPQETQYF
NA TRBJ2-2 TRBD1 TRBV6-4 TGTGCCAGCAGTAGGACAGGGGGCGCATCCGGGGAGCTGTTTTTT CASSRTGGASGELFF
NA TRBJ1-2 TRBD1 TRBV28 TGTGCCAGCACCGTACAGGGGGATAACTATGGCTACACCTTC CASTVQGDNYGYTF
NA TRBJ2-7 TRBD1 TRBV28 TGTGCCAGCAGCCTAGACAGGGCCAGCCTCGAGCAGTACTTC CASSLDRASLEQYF
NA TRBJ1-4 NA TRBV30 TGTGCCTGGAACAGGGTTGGTGAAAAACTGTTTTTT CAWNRVGEKLFF
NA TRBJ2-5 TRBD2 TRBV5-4 TGTGCCAGCAGCTTGTCTAGCGGGGGAGAGACCCAGTACTTC CASSLSSGGETQYF
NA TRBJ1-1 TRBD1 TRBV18 TGTGCCAGCTCAGCCTCAGGGGGCGGCACTGAAGCTTTCTTT CASSASGGGTEAFF
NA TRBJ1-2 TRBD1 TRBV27 TGTGCCAGCGCTCCGGGACAGGCTAACGCGGTGTATGGCTACACCTTC CASAPGQANAVYGYTF
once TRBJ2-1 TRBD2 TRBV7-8 TGTGCCAGCAGCTTGGGGACTAGCGGGACATCCAATGAGCAGTTCTTC CASSLGTSGTSNEQFF
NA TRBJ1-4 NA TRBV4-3 TGCGCCAGCAGCCCTACGGGTTCGGAAAAACTGTTTTTT CASSPTGSEKLFF
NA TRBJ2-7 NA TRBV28 TGTGCCAGCAGTTTAGGGACCGCCAGGGGAGAGCAGTACTTC CASSLGTARGEQYF
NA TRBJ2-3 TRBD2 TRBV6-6 TGTGCCAGCAGTTCCGGGACTAGCGGGAGGGGAGATACGCAGTATTTT CASSSGTSGRGDTQYF
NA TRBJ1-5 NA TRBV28 TGTGCCAGCAGGCAGATCAATCAGCCCCAGCATTTT CASRQINQPQHF
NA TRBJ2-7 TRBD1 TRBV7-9 TGTGCCAGCAGCTCTGAGGGACAGGGAAGCGACGAGCAGTACTTC CASSSEGQGSDEQYF
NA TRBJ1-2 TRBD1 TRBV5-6 TGTGCCAGCAGCGCAGGGGGAAACTATGGCTACACCTTC CASSAGGNYGYTF
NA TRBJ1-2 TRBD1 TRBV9 TGTGCCAGCAGCTTCGCGACAGGGAGTTATGGCTACACCTTC CASSFATGSYGYTF
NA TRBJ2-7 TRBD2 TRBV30 TGTGCCTGGAACCCCCCAAGGGGAGGGTTCTCCTACGAGCAGTACTTC CAWNPPRGGFSYEQYF
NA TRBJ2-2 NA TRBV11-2 TGTGCCAGCAGCTACGACAGATACACCGGGGAGCTGTTTTTT CASSYDRYTGELFF
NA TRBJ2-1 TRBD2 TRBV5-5 TGTGCCAGCAGTCCTGGACTAGCGGGGGGGCTTAATTACAATGAGCAGTTCTTC CASSPGLAGGLNYNEQFF
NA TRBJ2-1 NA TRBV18 TGTGCCAGCTCACCACAGGACAACAATGAGCAGTTCTTC CASSPQDNNEQFF
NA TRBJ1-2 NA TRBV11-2 TGTGCCAGCAGCATAAGTCGAGTAGGCTACACCTTC CASSISRVGYTF
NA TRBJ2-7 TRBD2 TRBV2 TGTGCCAGCAGTATAGCGGGAGGTCCTATCGAGCAGTACTTC CASSIAGGPIEQYF